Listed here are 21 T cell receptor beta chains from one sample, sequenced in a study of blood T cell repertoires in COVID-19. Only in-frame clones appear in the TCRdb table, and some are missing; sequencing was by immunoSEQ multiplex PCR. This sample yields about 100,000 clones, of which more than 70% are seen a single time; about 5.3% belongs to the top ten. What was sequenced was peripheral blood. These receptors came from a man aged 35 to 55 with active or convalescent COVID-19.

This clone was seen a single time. CDR3 sequence (DNA): TGTGCCAGCAGCCCAAATGGGGCTAGCGGGAGGGGGACCGGGGAGCTGTTTTTT. It specifies CASSPNGASGRGTGELFF. The rearrangement joins TRBV4-2 to TRBJ2-2; 12 bases line up with TRBD2. The V gene's germline CDR1 is LGHNA and CDR2 YNFKEQ. This CDR3 is 18 amino acids long. Trimming cost V 4 bases and J 5 bases; bases outside gene matches: 11.

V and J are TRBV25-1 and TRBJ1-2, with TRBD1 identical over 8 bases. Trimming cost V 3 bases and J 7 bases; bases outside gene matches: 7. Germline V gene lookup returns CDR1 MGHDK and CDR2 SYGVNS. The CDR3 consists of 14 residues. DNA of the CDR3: TGTGCCAGCAGTGACGTGGGACAGGCAAGTGGCTACACCTTC. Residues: CASSDVGQASGYTF.

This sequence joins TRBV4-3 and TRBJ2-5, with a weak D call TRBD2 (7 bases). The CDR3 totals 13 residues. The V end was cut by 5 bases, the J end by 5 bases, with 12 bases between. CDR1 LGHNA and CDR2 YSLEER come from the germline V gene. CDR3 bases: TGCGCCAGCAGCAGTGAGGGGGGGGAGACCCAGTACTTC. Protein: CASSSEGGETQYF.

CDR3 loop: CASSYDGHTQYF. DNA for the CDR3: TGTGCCAGCAGTTACGATGGCCACACGCAGTATTTT. The rearrangement joins TRBV6-5 to TRBJ2-3; no firm D call. The CDR3 runs to 12 residues. The V gene's germline CDR1 is MNHEY and CDR2 SVGAGI. The ends were cut back, 2 bases at V and 9 bases at J, with 9 bases in the middle.

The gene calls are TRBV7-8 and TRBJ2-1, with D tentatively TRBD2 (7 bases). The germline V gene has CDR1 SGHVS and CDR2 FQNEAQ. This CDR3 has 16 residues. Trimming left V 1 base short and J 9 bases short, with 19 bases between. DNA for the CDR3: TGTGCCAGCAGCTTAGGGGGCGGGGGCTTAGAGTTTGAGCAGTTCTTC. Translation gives CASSLGGGGLEFEQFF.

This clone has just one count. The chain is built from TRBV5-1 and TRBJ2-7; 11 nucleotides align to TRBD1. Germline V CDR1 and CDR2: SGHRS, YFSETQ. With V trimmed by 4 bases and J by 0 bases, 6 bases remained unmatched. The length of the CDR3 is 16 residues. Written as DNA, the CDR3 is TGCGCCAGCAGCAGGACAGGGGGCGCAAACTCCTACGAGCAGTACTTC. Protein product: CASSRTGGANSYEQYF.

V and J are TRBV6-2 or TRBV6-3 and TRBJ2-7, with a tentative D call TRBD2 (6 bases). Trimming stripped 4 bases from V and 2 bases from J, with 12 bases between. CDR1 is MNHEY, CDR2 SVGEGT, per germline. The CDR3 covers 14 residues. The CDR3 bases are TGTGCCAGCAGTTGGACTACCATCGCCTACGAGCAGTACTTC. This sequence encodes CASSWTTIAYEQYF.

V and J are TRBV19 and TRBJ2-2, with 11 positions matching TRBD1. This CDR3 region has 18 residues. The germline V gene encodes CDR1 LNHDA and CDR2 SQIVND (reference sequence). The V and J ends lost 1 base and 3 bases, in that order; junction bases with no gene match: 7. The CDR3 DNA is TGTGCCAGTAGTATAGTCCCACCGGGACAGGGGGACACCGGGGAGCTGTTTTTT. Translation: CASSIVPPGQGDTGELFF.

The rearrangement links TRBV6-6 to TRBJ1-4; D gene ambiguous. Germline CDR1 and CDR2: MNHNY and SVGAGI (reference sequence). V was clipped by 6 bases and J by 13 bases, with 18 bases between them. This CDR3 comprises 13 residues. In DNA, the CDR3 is TGTGCCAGCAGCAACGGAGGGTTGATAGGACTGTTTTTT. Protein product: CASSNGGLIGLFF.

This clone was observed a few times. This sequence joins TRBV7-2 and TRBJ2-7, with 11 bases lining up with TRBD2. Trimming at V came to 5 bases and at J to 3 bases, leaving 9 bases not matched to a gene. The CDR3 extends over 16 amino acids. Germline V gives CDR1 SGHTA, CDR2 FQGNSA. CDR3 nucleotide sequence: TGTGCCAGCAGCCCCTTGGGGCTAGCGGGAGGCTACGAGCAGTACTTC. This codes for CASSPLGLAGGYEQYF.

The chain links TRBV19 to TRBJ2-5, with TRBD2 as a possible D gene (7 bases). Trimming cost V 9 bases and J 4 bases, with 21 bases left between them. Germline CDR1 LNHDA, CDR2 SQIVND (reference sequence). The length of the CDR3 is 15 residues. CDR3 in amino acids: CASAQGGGVGETQYF. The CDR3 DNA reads TGTGCCAGCGCCCAGGGAGGGGGGGTAGGAGAGACCCAGTACTTC. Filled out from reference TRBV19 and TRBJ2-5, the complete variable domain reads DGGITQSPKYLFRKEGQNVTLSCEQNLNHDAMYWYRQDPGQGLRLIYYSQIVNDFQKGDIAEGYSVSREKKESFPLTVTSAQKNPTAFYLCASAQGGGVGETQYFGPGTRLLVL.

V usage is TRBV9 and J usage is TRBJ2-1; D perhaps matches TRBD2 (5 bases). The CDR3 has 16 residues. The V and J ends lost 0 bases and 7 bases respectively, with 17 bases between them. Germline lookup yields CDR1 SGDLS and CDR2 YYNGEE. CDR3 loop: CASSVGSPEARNEQFF. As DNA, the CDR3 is TGTGCCAGCAGCGTAGGTAGCCCGGAGGCCCGGAATGAGCAGTTCTTC.

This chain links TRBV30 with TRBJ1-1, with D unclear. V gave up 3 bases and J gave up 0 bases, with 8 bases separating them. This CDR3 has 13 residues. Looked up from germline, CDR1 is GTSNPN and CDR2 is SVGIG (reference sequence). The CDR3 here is CAWRDSVNTEAFF. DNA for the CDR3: TGTGCCTGGAGAGACTCGGTGAACACTGAAGCTTTCTTT.

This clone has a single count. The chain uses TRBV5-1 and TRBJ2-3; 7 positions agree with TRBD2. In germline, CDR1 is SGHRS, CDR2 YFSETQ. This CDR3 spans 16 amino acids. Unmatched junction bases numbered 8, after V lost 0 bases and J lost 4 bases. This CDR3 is CASSLASGGIPDTQYF. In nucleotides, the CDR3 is TGCGCCAGCAGCTTGGCTAGCGGAGGGATCCCAGATACGCAGTATTTT.

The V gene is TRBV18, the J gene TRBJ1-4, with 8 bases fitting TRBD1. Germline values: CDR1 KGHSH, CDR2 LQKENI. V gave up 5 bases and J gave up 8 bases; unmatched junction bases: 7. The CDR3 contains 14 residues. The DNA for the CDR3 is TGTGCCAGCTCAACGGGACAGGTCGGCGAAAAACTGTTTTTT. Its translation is CASSTGQVGEKLFF. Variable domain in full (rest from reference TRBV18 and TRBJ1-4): NAGVMQNPRHLVRRRGQEARLRCSPMKGHSHVYWYRQLPEEGLKFMVYLQKENIIDESGMPKERFSAEFPKEGPSILRIQQVVRGDSAAYFCASSTGQVGEKLFFGSGTQLSVL.

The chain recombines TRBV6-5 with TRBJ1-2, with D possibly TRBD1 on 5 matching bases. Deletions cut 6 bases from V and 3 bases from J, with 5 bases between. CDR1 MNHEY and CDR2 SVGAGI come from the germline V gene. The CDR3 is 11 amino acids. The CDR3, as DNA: TGTGCCAGCAGAGGGGACTATGGCTACACCTTC. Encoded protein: CASRGDYGYTF.

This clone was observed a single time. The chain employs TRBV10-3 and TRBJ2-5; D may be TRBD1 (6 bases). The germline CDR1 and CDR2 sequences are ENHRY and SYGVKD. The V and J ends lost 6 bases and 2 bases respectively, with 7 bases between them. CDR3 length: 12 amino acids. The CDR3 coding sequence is TGTGCCATCAGCGGACAGCAAGAGACCCAGTACTTC. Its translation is CAISGQQETQYF.

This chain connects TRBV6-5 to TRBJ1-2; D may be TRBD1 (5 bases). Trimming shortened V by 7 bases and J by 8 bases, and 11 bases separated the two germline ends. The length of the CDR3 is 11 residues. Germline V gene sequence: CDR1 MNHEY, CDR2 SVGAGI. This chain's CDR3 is CASTRGTGYTF. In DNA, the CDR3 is TGTGCCAGCACTAGGGGAACGGGCTACACCTTC.

CDR3 DNA: TGTGCCACCAGTGATTTCGACAGGGACGGGCAGCCCCAGCATTTT. This sequence encodes CATSDFDRDGQPQHF. The rearrangement joins TRBV24-1 to TRBJ1-5, with 7 bases aligning to TRBD1. CDR1 is KGHDR and CDR2 is SFDVKD in the germline V gene. Trimming removed 1 base from V and 7 bases from J; junction bases left unmatched: 6. The CDR3 length is 15 residues.

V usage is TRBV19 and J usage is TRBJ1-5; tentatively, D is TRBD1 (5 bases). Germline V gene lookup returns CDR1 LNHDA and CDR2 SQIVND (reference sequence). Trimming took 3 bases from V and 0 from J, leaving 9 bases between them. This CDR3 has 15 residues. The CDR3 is CASSISRVSNQPQHF. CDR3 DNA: TGTGCCAGTAGTATCAGCAGGGTTAGCAATCAGCCCCAGCATTTT.

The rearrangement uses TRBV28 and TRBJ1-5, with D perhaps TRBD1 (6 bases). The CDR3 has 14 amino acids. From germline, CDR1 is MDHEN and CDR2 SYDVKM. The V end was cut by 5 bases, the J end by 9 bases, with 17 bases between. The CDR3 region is CASSTEDRAGPQHF. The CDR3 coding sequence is TGTGCCAGCAGTACAGAGGACAGAGCAGGGCCCCAGCATTTT.